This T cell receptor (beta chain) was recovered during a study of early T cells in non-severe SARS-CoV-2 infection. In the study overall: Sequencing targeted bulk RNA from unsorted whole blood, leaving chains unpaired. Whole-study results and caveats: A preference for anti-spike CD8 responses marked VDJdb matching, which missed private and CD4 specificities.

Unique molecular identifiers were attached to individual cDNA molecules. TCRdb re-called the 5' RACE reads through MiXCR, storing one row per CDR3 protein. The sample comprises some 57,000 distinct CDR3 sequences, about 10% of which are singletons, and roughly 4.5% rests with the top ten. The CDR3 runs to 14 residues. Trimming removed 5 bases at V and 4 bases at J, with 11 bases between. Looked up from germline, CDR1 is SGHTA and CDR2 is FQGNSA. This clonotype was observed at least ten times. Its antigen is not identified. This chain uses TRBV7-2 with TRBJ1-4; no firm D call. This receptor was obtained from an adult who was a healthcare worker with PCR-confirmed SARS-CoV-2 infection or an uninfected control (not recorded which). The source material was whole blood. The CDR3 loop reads CASSLIGNNEKLFF. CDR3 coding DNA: TGTGCCAGCAGCCTCATAGGAAATAATGAAAAACTGTTTTTT.